One sample yielded the 27 T cell receptor beta chains listed below, sequenced in a study of blood T cell repertoires in COVID-19 (TCRdb year 2020). The receptor library was made with the immunoSEQ multiplex PCR assay. TCRdb holds this immuneACCESS table with in-frame rearrangements only. Some clones are missing; in checked studies, unresolved V genes explain under half, and the rest has no known cause. The sample records about 300,000 clones, 70% to 90% of which are singletons. The biggest ten clones account for under 6% of the sample. The sequenced sample consisted of PBMCs or T cells enriched from blood (not recorded which). Receptor source: a woman in her 30s who had recovered from COVID-19.

Here the CDR3 reads CASSLLWRQGDTEAFF. Here the CDR3 DNA reads TGTGCCAGCAGCTTATTGTGGCGGCAGGGGGACACTGAAGCTTTCTTT. The chain has TRBV7-8 and TRBJ1-1; 7 positions agree with TRBD1. The CDR3 contains 16 residues. Germline lookup yields CDR1 SGHVS and CDR2 FQNEAQ. J gave up 3 bases and V 2 bases, and 9 bases lay outside the gene matches.

This sequence joins TRBV18 and TRBJ1-2; 7 bases are shared with TRBD1. CDR3 length equals 15 residues. V shed 5 bases, J shed 5 bases, and the junction held 11 bases outside the gene matches. Germline CDR1 KGHSH, CDR2 LQKENI. The CDR3 nucleotides are TGTGCCAGCTCATCGGACCTACAGGGGTTGTATGGCTACACCTTC. Protein product: CASSSDLQGLYGYTF.

The chain carries TRBV19 and TRBJ1-5; D not certain. V was trimmed by 3 bases and J by 7 bases, leaving 13 bases between them. The CDR3 consists of 14 residues. Germline lookup yields CDR1 LNHDA and CDR2 SQIVND (reference sequence). The CDR3: CASSIPSNEQPQHF. The CDR3 DNA sequence: TGTGCCAGTAGTATCCCCTCTAACGAGCAGCCCCAGCATTTT.

A single count supports this clone. Relative to the germline gene, one junction end is altered; a read error may explain this. The V call is TRBV19, the J call TRBJ1-3; 8 positions match TRBD1. The V gene's germline CDR1 is LNHDA and CDR2 SQIVND (reference sequence). The CDR3 runs to 14 residues. CDR3: CASSIGQGGNTIYF. CDR3 coding DNA: TGTGCCAGTAGCATAGGACAGGGCGGAAACACCATATATTTT.

V and J are TRBV11-2 and TRBJ2-2, with 8 nucleotides matching TRBD1. Germline trimming cut 5 bases from V and 4 bases from J; bases unmatched to any gene: 9. Germline V gene sequence: CDR1 SGHAT, CDR2 FQNNGV. CDR3 size: 16 residues. DNA for the CDR3: TGTGCCAGCAGCAAACGACAGGGGACAGGCACCGGGGAGCTGTTTTTT. Translating it yields CASSKRQGTGTGELFF.

The chain has TRBV7-9 and TRBJ2-7; the match to TRBD1 covers 7 bases. CDR3 length equals 13 residues. Germline V CDR1 and CDR2: SEHNR, FQNEAQ (reference sequence). The trim removed 5 bases at V and 3 bases at J, leaving 4 bases unmatched. The CDR3 region has the DNA TGTGCCAGCAGCCTGACAGGGTACTACGAGCAGTACTTC. Protein sequence: CASSLTGYYEQYF.

The V gene is TRBV15, the J gene TRBJ1-1; 7 nucleotides agree with TRBD1. Germline-derived CDR1 and CDR2 are LNHNV and YYDKDF (reference sequence). The trim removed 1 base at V and 0 bases at J, leaving 5 bases unmatched. The CDR3 spans 16 residues. In DNA form, the CDR3 reads TGTGCCACCAGCAGAGGGGACAGCTTTATGAACACTGAAGCTTTCTTT. Protein: CATSRGDSFMNTEAFF.

The chain combines TRBV19 with TRBJ2-7; 9 bases are shared with TRBD1. Germline values: CDR1 LNHDA, CDR2 SQIVND (reference sequence). The CDR3 is 15 residues long. The chain's CDR3 is CAPPGQGPFIYEQYF. The CDR3 nucleotides read TGTGCTCCCCCGGGACAGGGCCCCTTTATCTACGAGCAGTACTTC.

Worth noting for this clone: A single base separates this from a much larger clone, so it may be a read error. CDR3 residues: CASSLAGAYNEQFF. CDR3 sequence (DNA): TGTGCCAGCAGCCTAGCGGGGGCCTACAATGAGCAGTTCTTC. This chain links TRBV11-2 with TRBJ2-1; TRBD2 agrees at 10 bases. V shed 5 bases and J 2 bases; nucleotides not matched to a gene: 0. The germline V gene has CDR1 SGHAT and CDR2 FQNNGV. The CDR3 has 14 residues.

The chain couples TRBV7-2 to TRBJ1-2; 7 bases are a match to TRBD1. The CDR3 totals 14 residues. Trimming took 1 base from V and 8 from J; bases not matched to a gene: 7. CDR1 is SGHTA and CDR2 is FQGNSA in the germline V gene. CDR3 residues: CASSLGTGTGGYTF. The CDR3 DNA reads as TGTGCCAGCAGCTTAGGGACAGGCACGGGCGGCTACACCTTC.

This clone was recorded a few times. Other DNA sequences from this sample encode an identical CDR3 as well. The chain uses TRBV12-3 or TRBV12-4 and TRBJ1-1; D is possibly TRBD1 (5 bases). Trimming took 5 bases from V and 1 from J, leaving 8 bases between them. The length of the CDR3 is 13 residues. In DNA, the CDR3 is TGTGCCAGCAGTCCCGGGGGGAACACTGAAGCTTTCTTT. Its translation is CASSPGGNTEAFF.

In the case of this clone: This sample also contains other DNA sequences that code for the same CDR3. The CDR3 spells CASSLRQGNYGYTF. The CDR3 DNA reads as TGCGCCAGCAGCCTACGACAGGGCAACTATGGCTACACCTTC. This chain links TRBV5-1 with TRBJ1-2; 7 bases are shared with TRBD1. This CDR3 comprises 14 residues. Per germline, CDR1 SGHRS and CDR2 YFSETQ. With V trimmed by 4 bases and J by 2 bases, 5 bases remained unmatched.

The gene calls are TRBV6-1 and TRBJ2-1; 11 bases are a match to TRBD2. Germline V gene lookup returns CDR1 MNHNS and CDR2 SASEGT. The CDR3 has 15 amino acids. V shed 3 bases and J 6 bases; nucleotides not matched to a gene: 4. CDR3 loop: CASSDRLAGSNEQFF. For the CDR3, the DNA is TGTGCCAGCAGTGACAGACTAGCGGGGAGCAATGAGCAGTTCTTC.

The rearrangement joins TRBV27 to TRBJ1-5, with TRBD1 matching 7 bases. Trimming cost V 9 bases and J 6 bases; bases outside gene matches: 14. The CDR3 has 15 residues. Germline-derived CDR1 and CDR2 are MNHEY and SMNVEV (reference sequence). The CDR3 nucleotides are TGTGCCAGTTTACCAGGGGGTGCGGTAGGTCAGCCCCAGCATTTT. Translated: CASLPGGAVGQPQHF.

The rearrangement links TRBV19 to TRBJ1-5; the D gene is possibly TRBD1 (5 bases). The ends were cut back, 5 bases at V and 2 bases at J, with 16 bases in the middle. Germline CDR1 LNHDA, CDR2 SQIVND (reference sequence). The length of the CDR3 is 16 residues. CDR3 loop: CASSSPGLGGNQPQHF. The CDR3 DNA sequence: TGTGCCAGTAGTTCACCGGGACTGGGGGGCAATCAGCCCCAGCATTTT.

V is TRBV7-9 and J is TRBJ2-5; D possibly corresponds to TRBD1 (7 bases). Per the germline V gene, CDR1 is SEHNR and CDR2 is FQNEAQ (reference sequence). Deletions cut 0 bases from V and 5 bases from J, with 19 bases between. The CDR3 spans 17 residues. The CDR3 nucleotides are TGTGCCAGCAGCTTAGCGGGGGCCGGAGGGGGCCACGAGACCCAGTACTTC. Translation: CASSLAGAGGGHETQYF.

The V gene is TRBV5-1, the J gene TRBJ1-4, with TRBD1 as a possible D gene (5 bases). CDR1 is SGHRS and CDR2 is YFSETQ in the germline V gene. Deletions cut 4 bases from V and 5 bases from J, with 12 bases between. The CDR3 is 14 residues long. Here the CDR3 DNA reads TGCGCCAGCAGCCCTAGGCAGGGAAATGAAAAACTGTTTTTT. Amino acid sequence: CASSPRQGNEKLFF.

The rearrangement uses TRBV19 and TRBJ2-7, with 9 bases that match TRBD1. The CDR3 consists of 14 residues. Unmatched junction bases numbered 6, after V lost 5 bases and J lost 4 bases. The germline gives CDR1 LNHDA, CDR2 SQIVND (reference sequence). CDR3 sequence (DNA): TGTGCCAGTAGTCGGGACAGGGAGAATTACGAGCAGTACTTC. Translated: CASSRDRENYEQYF.

The genes are TRBV2 and TRBJ1-4, with 7 bases matching TRBD1. CDR3 length equals 14 residues. Germline V CDR1 and CDR2: SNHLY, FYNNEI. V trimming: 6 bases; J trimming: 6 bases; junction bases outside the gene matches: 7. The CDR3 region has the DNA TGTGCCAGCAGGAAGACAGGGAGCGATGAAAAACTGTTTTTT. This sequence encodes CASRKTGSDEKLFF.

The V call is TRBV6-5, the J call TRBJ1-1, with 7 bases lining up with TRBD1. The CDR3 length is 14 residues. Unmatched junction bases numbered 4, after V lost 6 bases and J lost 0 bases. CDR1 is MNHEY and CDR2 is SVGAGI in the germline V gene. In DNA, the CDR3 is TGTGCCAGCAGGCGACAGGGACTGAACACTGAAGCTTTCTTT. Amino acids: CASRRQGLNTEAFF.

The genes are TRBV12-3 or TRBV12-4 and TRBJ1-2; D is uncertain. V shed 6 bases and J shed 2 bases, with 7 bases lying between them. The CDR3 covers 12 residues. This chain's CDR3 is CASRGVNYGYTF. The CDR3 nucleotides read TGTGCCAGCAGAGGAGTAAACTATGGCTACACCTTC.

V gene TRBV19 combines with J gene TRBJ1-5, with D possibly matching TRBD1 (5 bases). The CDR3 consists of 15 residues. Germline CDR1 is LNHDA and CDR2 is SQIVND (reference sequence). V was trimmed by 5 bases and J by 3 bases, leaving 14 bases between them. The CDR3 nucleotides read TGTGCCAGTAGTTTCCTAGACAGCCTCAATCAGCCCCAGCATTTT. This sequence encodes CASSFLDSLNQPQHF.

Here the CDR3 DNA reads TGTGCCAGCAGCACCTCGGACAGGGGCAATGGCTACACCTTC. Translating it yields CASSTSDRGNGYTF. This chain uses TRBV7-3 with TRBJ1-2, with TRBD1 identical over 9 bases. The V gene's germline CDR1 is SGHTA and CDR2 FQGTGA. After removal of 5 bases from V and 6 bases from J, the junction contained 7 bases not matched to a gene. This CDR3 has 14 amino acids.

This sequence joins TRBV25-1 and TRBJ1-2; D is undetermined. CDR1 and CDR2 from the germline V gene are MGHDK and SYGVNS. CDR3 length: 16 amino acids. The V end was cut by 5 bases, the J end by 0 bases, with 16 bases between. CDR3 in amino acids: CASSPAGSVANYGYTF. The CDR3 bases are TGTGCCAGCAGTCCGGCCGGCAGCGTCGCTAACTATGGCTACACCTTC.

The chain joins TRBV5-1 to TRBJ1-1; D is undetermined. V shed 2 bases and J shed 0 bases, with 8 bases lying between them. This CDR3 spans 14 amino acids. Per germline, CDR1 SGHRS and CDR2 YFSETQ. The CDR3 protein is CASSFGEMNTEAFF. CDR3 nucleotide sequence: TGCGCCAGCAGCTTCGGAGAGATGAACACTGAAGCTTTCTTT.

This clone has just one count. The chain uses TRBV7-6 and TRBJ2-7; 7 bases agree with TRBD1. V dropped 1 base and J dropped 1; count of bases not matched to a gene: 4. This CDR3 comprises 15 residues. CDR1 and CDR2 (germline): SGHVS, FNYEAQ. Here the CDR3 reads CASSLEQTGSYEQYF. Here the CDR3 DNA reads TGTGCCAGCAGCTTAGAGCAGACAGGGTCCTACGAGCAGTACTTC. Supplemented by reference TRBV7-6 and TRBJ2-7, the full variable domain reads GAGVSQSPRYKVTKRGQDVALRCDPISGHVSLYWYRQALGQGPEFLTYFNYEAQQDKSGLPNDRFSAERPEGSISTLTIQRTEQRDSAMYRCASSLEQTGSYEQYFGPGTRLTVT.

This chain joins TRBV3-1 (or the pseudogene TRBV3-2) and TRBJ1-2, with a weak D call TRBD1 (5 bases). The CDR3 loop spans 13 amino acids. The germline V gene has CDR1 LGHDT and CDR2 YNNKEL (reference sequence). Trimming left V 0 bases short and J 4 bases short, with 6 bases between. CDR3 sequence reads: CASSQERGYGYTF. In DNA, the CDR3 is TGTGCCAGCAGCCAAGAAAGGGGCTATGGCTACACCTTC.